The 3 T cell receptor beta chains below come from one sample, sequenced in a study of T cell repertoires in cytomegalovirus infection. TCRdb reprocessed the reads via MiXCR and lists one record per CDR3 protein. The data contain around 750,000 distinct CDR3 sequences, 32% of them singletons. No antigen has been assigned to these receptors. The material sequenced was cultured CD8+ T cells from PBMCs, taken from culture after CMV antigen stimulation. The receptors shown here come from a human donor in good health (CMV status not recorded). Some clones in this sample may be carry-over from other donors' samples.

There are a few counts of this clonotype. The chain combines TRBV27 with TRBJ1-2, with 7 bases lining up with TRBD1. V shed 0 bases and J 8 bases; nucleotides not matched to a gene: 3. This CDR3 is built from 13 residues. CDR1 and CDR2 (germline): MNHEY, SMNVEV (reference sequence). The CDR3 here is CASSLSHRGGYTF. For the CDR3, the DNA is TGTGCCAGCAGTTTATCCCACAGGGGCGGCTACACCTTC.

This clonotype was found many times. V and J are TRBV7-2 and TRBJ2-5, with D uncertain. Germline values: CDR1 SGHTA, CDR2 FQGNSA. The CDR3 covers 15 residues. V was trimmed by 1 base and J by 5 bases, leaving 14 bases between them. CDR3 coding DNA: TGTGCCAGCAGCTTAGGAAGTAAAGCGCTGGAGACCCAGTACTTC. This sequence encodes CASSLGSKALETQYF.

The CDR3 DNA sequence: TGCGCCAGCAGTGCCAGGGTGGGCTTGAACACTGAAGCTTTCTTT. Its translation: CASSARVGLNTEAFF. This rearrangement joins TRBV10-2 to TRBJ1-1; tentatively, D is TRBD1 (5 bases). Germline lookup yields CDR1 WSHSY and CDR2 SAAADI. The CDR3 has 15 residues. The V end lost 4 bases, the J end lost 0 bases, and 12 bases lay between the germline ends.